This T cell receptor (beta chain) was obtained from a study of T cell clones after liver transplantation. Study-wide background: HCV positivity affected three of eight recipients; the rest lacked autoimmune or viral indications. Timepoints were pre-transplant, pre-withdrawal, and after withdrawal was completed or failed.

About this clone: Its antigen is not identified.

Study-wide results and limits: Rather than being deleted, graft donor-reactive T cells may have moved into the graft.

Sequenced by immunoSEQ multiplex PCR; TCRdb stores in-frame clones only, minus some. The top ten hold approximately 3% of the sample, which has roughly 100,000 clones, around 80% seen once. The sample here was CD4+ T cells from blood, taken about 50 months after liver transplant. The receptor's source is a human patient who received a liver transplant. Some of the T cells may derive from the graft donor.

Written as DNA, the CDR3 is TGTGCCTGGGGCGGACGGGGCTCCTACGAGCAGTACTTC. Amino acids: CAWGGRGSYEQYF. V and J are TRBV30 and TRBJ2-7, with D possibly TRBD2 on 5 matching bases. Germline V gene lookup returns CDR1 GTSNPN and CDR2 SVGIG (reference sequence). V lost 5 bases to trimming and J lost 0 bases, with 11 bases between them. The CDR3 runs 13 residues.